This record covers a single TCR beta chain. The sample comes from a study of blood T cell repertoires in COVID-19. The wider study: Sites in the United States, Italy and Spain provided acute and convalescent COVID-19 samples. Sources were T cells, B-cell-depleted T cells, or PBMCs; the material itself was cDNA or gDNA.

Original handling: The authors estimated nucleated cell counts from reference gene primer amplification. The assay was immunoSEQ multiplex PCR, and TCRdb's table has in-frame clones only and misses some. Clonal size and the V and J genes are those of that table, whereas D and trimming came from the DNA. This sample has 25,000 to 35,000 clones; 88% occur once, and the top ten carry 5% to 6.5%. The sequence came from a human donor in a cohort sampled during active COVID-19. Sequencing was performed on peripheral blood.

Written as DNA, the CDR3 is TGTGCCAGCACTAGCGGGGGCTTAACTAGCACAGATACGCAGTATTTT. Its protein is CASTSGGLTSTDTQYF. The gene calls are TRBV2 and TRBJ2-3; TRBD2 aligns across 10 bases. V gave up 7 bases and J gave up 0 bases; unmatched junction bases: 7. This CDR3 spans 16 amino acids. Germline assignment: CDR1 SNHLY and CDR2 FYNNEI.